This T cell receptor beta chain stems from a study of blood T cell repertoires in COVID-19. Overall study: There were acute and convalescent COVID-19 samples, and they came from the United States, Italy and Spain. Nucleic acid was either cDNA or gDNA, and it came from T cells, B-cell-depleted T cells, or PBMCs.

The CDR3 has 16 amino acids. Trimming shortened V by 4 bases and J by 2 bases, and 15 bases separated the two germline ends. Germline values: CDR1 MNHNS, CDR2 SASEGT. Sequenced by immunoSEQ multiplex PCR; TCRdb stores in-frame clones only, minus some. Of approximately 120,000 clones in the sample, approximately 87% were seen once. V is TRBV6-1 and J is TRBJ2-4, with a possible D match to TRBD2 (6 bases). The TCR sequence derives from a man aged 45-65 years with acute or convalescent COVID-19. Sequenced material: peripheral blood. The CDR3: CASSAVGGGSKNIQYF. In DNA form, the CDR3 reads TGTGCCAGCAGTGCGGTTGGAGGAGGGTCCAAAAACATTCAGTACTTC.